These T cell receptor beta chains were read from a single sample in a study of shared clonotypes between healthy human individuals. Some clones are missing from TCRdb's copy, which holds only in-frame ones; the method was immunoSEQ multiplex PCR. The sample lists about 1 million clones; about 75% were seen once. Sequenced: memory CD4+ T cells sorted from blood. All receptors derive from a young man in good health. The CDR3 runs from the conserved cysteine through the conserved F or W. The D gene is left open where the match is weak. Part of the rows lack a size; the others show once, few, many or a class for expanded clones.

cdr3_length | clone_size | j_call | v_call | d_call | cdr3_aa | cdr3_nt
15 | NA | TRBJ2-1 | TRBV1 | NA | CTSSQDIKRGVEQFF | TGCACCAGCAGCCAAGATATAAAGCGGGGGGTTGAGCAGTTCTTC
12 | NA | TRBJ1-1 | TRBV10-3 | NA | CAISEGRGEAFF | TGTGCCATCAGTGAGGGTCGTGGAGAGGCTTTCTTT
13 | NA | TRBJ1-1 | TRBV29-1 | TRBD1 | CSAGQGVNTEAFF | TGCAGCGCAGGACAGGGGGTGAACACTGAAGCTTTCTTT
12 | NA | TRBJ2-1 | TRBV9 | NA | CASSVGVNEQFF | TGTGCCAGCAGCGTAGGCGTGAATGAGCAGTTCTTC
16 | NA | TRBJ1-2 | TRBV7-9 | TRBD1 | CASSLPERDRYYGYTF | TGTGCCAGCAGCTTACCCGAACGGGACAGATACTATGGCTACACCTTC
17 | few | TRBJ2-3 | TRBV4-3 | TRBD2 | CASSQDLPGGGADTQYF | TGCGCCAGCAGCCAAGATTTACCGGGAGGAGGGGCAGATACGCAGTATTTT
15 | few | TRBJ1-4 | TRBV30 | NA | CAWSVVLATNEKLFF | TGTGCCTGGAGTGTCGTACTGGCAACTAATGAAAAACTGTTTTTT
14 | NA | TRBJ2-3 | TRBV11-2 | TRBD1 | CASSLNRGRDTQYF | TGTGCCAGCAGCTTAAACAGGGGTAGGGATACGCAGTATTTT
13 | NA | TRBJ2-7 | TRBV10-1 | NA | CASSDGGRSEQYF | TGCGCCAGCAGTGACGGGGGAAGGTCCGAGCAGTACTTC
15 | NA | TRBJ2-3 | TRBV29-1 | TRBD2 | CSVGSSGGSTDTQYF | TGCAGCGTTGGCTCTAGCGGGGGCAGCACAGATACGCAGTATTTT
13 | NA | TRBJ1-5 | TRBV7-6 | NA | CASSLDNGQPQHF | TGTGCCAGCAGCTTAGATAACGGGCAGCCCCAGCATTTT